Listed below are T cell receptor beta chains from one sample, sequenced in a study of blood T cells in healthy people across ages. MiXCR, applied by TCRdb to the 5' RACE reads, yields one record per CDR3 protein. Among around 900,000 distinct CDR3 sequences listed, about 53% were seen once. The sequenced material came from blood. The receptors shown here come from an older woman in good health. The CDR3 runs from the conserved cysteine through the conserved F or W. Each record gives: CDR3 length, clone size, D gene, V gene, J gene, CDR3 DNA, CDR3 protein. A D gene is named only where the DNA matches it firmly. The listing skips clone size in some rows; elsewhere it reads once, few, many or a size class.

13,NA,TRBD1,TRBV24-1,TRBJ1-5,TGTGCCGCCCAGGGGGATAGCAATCAGCCCCAGCATTTT,CAAQGDSNQPQHF
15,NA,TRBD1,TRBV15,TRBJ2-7,TGTGCCACCACCTCTCCCAGGACAGGGTCCAACGAGCAGTACTTC,CATTSPRTGSNEQYF
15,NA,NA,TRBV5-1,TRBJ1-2,TGCGCCAGCAGCTTGGAACACAGCCCCCGGGGAGCGGCCACCTTC,CASSLEHSPRGAATF
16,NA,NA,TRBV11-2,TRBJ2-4,TGTGCCAGCAGCTTAGTGCTAGGCGGGGCCAAAAACATTCAGTACTTC,CASSLVLGGAKNIQYF
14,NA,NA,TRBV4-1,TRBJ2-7,TGCGCCAGCAGCCAAGGTTGGGGGACCGACGAGCAGTACTTC,CASSQGWGTDEQYF
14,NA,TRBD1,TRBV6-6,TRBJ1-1,TGTGCCAGCAGCGGACAGGCCCCTAACACTGAAGCTTTCTTT,CASSGQAPNTEAFF
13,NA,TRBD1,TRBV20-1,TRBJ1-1,TGCAGTGCTAGAAGACAGGGATACACTGAAGCTTTCTTT,CSARRQGYTEAFF
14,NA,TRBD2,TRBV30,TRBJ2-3,TGTGCCTGGAGCTCGGGACTAGACACAGATACGCAGTATTTT,CAWSSGLDTDTQYF
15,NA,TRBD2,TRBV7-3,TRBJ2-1,TGTGCCAGCAGCTTAATAGCGGGAGCAGCGAATGAGCAGTTCTTC,CASSLIAGAANEQFF
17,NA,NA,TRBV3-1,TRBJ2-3,TGTGCCAGCAGCCCGCGACAGGCACTAAGCCGAACAGATACGCAGTATTTT,CASSPRQALSRTDTQYF
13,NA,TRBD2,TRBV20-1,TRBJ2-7,TGCAGTGCTAGGCGAGGGAGGGCCTACGAGCAGTACTTC,CSARRGRAYEQYF
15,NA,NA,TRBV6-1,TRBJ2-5,TGTGCCAGCAGTGAAGGGGTGGGAGTTGGAGAGACCCAGCACTTC,CASSEGVGVGETQHF
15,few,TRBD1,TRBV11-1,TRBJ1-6,TGTGCCAGCAGCGAAAGACAGGGGGTCGGTTCACCCCTCCACTTT,CASSERQGVGSPLHF
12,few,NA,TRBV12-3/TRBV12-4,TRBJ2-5,TGTGCCAGCACCCTCACCGGGGAGACCCAGTACTTC,CASTLTGETQYF
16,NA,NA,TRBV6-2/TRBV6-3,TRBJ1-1,TGTGCCAGCAGCCCCCCAGCAGCGACAGCAGGTCGCCGGGCTTTCTTT,CASSPPAATAGRRAFF
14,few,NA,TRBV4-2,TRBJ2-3,TGTGCCAGCAGCCAAGGGTCGGATGCAGATACGCAGTATTTT,CASSQGSDADTQYF
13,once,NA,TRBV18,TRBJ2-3,TGTGCCAGCTCCCCGGGGTTCACAGATATGCAGTATTTT,CASSPGFTDMQYF
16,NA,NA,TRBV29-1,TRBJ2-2,TGCAGCGCGATTTGGGTGGCGGGATCCTACACCGGGGAGCTGTTTTTT,CSAIWVAGSYTGELFF
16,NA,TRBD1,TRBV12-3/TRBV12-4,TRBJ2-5,TGTGCCAGCAGTCCGGCCGGGACAGGGGGCTTAGAGACCCAGTACTTC,CASSPAGTGGLETQYF
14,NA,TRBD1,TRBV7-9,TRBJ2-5,TGTGCCAGCAGCCGCGGGACAGGGTCAGATACCCAGTACTTC,CASSRGTGSDTQYF
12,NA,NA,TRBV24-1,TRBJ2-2,TGTGCCACCGGACGGTTGTCCGGGGAGCTGTTTTTT,CATGRLSGELFF
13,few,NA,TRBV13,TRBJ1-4,TGTGCCAGCAGCGACGGACCTAATGAAAAACTGTTTTTT,CASSDGPNEKLFF
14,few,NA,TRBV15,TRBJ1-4,TGTGCCACCAGCAGAGTGAAGGGTTATGAAAAACTGTTTTTT,CATSRVKGYEKLFF
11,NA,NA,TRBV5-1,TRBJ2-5,TGCGCCGGCAGCTTCCAAGAGACCCAGTACTTC,CAGSFQETQYF
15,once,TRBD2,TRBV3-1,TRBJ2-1,TGTGCCAGCAGCCAAACCAGCGGGAGGGAAAATGAGCAGTTCTTC,CASSQTSGRENEQFF
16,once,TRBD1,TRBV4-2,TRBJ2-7,TGTGCCAGCAGCCAAGTTGGGACAGGGGGCTTCCACGAGCAGTACTTC,CASSQVGTGGFHEQYF
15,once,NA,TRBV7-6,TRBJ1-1,TGTGCCAGCAGCTTAGGTAGTCGGGGGAACACTGAAGCTTTCTTT,CASSLGSRGNTEAFF
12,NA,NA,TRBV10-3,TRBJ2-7,TGTGCCACCTCAAATCAGGGGTACGAGCAGTACTTC,CATSNQGYEQYF
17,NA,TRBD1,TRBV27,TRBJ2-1,TGTGCCAGCAGTTTATCGGGACAGGGGAGCTCCTACAATGAGCAGTTCTTC,CASSLSGQGSSYNEQFF
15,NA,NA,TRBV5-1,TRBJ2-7,TGCGCCAGCACCCCGGTGGAGGGAGGCTTCTACGAGCAGTACTTC,CASTPVEGGFYEQYF
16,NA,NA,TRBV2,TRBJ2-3,TGTGCCAGCAGTGAAAGTGGCGGGATAAGCACAGATACGCAGTATTTT,CASSESGGISTDTQYF
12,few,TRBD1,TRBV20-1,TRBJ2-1,TGCAGTGCGGGGGGACAGGTCAATGAGCAGTTCTTC,CSAGGQVNEQFF
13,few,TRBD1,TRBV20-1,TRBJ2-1,TGCAGCACGGACAGGGGGCTAGGCAATGAGCAGTTCTTC,CSTDRGLGNEQFF
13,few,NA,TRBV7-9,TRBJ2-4,TGTGCCAGCGCCGTACTAGCCAAAAACATTCAGTACTTC,CASAVLAKNIQYF
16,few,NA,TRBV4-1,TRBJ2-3,TGCGCCAGCAGCCAAGCCTGGGAGGGGGCTTCAGATACGCAGTATTTT,CASSQAWEGASDTQYF
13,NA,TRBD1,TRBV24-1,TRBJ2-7,TGTGCCTCTCTTCCGACAGGGGCCAATGAGCAGTACTTC,CASLPTGANEQYF
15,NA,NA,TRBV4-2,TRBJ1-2,TGTGCCAGCAGCCAAGATCGGAGGACAGCAAATGGCTACACCTTC,CASSQDRRTANGYTF
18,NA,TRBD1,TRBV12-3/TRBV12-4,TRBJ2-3,TGCGCCAGCAGTTTTATGGCTACCCTAGGACAGGCGGCAGATACGCAGTATTTT,CASSFMATLGQAADTQYF
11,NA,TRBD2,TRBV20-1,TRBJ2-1,TGCAGCAGACTAGCGACCCATGAGCAGTTCTTC,CSRLATHEQFF
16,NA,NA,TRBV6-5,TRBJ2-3,TGTGCCAGCAGTAATCTAGCGATTGGAGGCACAGATACGCAGTATTTT,CASSNLAIGGTDTQYF